This T cell receptor (beta chain) was obtained from a study of vaccination and CD4 T cells after COVID-19. For the study at large: Median time from COVID diagnosis to post-COVID sampling was over 85 days (35 to 161). Stimulation of cells relied on overlapping spike peptides derived from SARS-CoV-2, HCoV-NL63, HCoV-OC43 and HCoV-229E.

Treatment here: approximately nine-day PBMC culture with coronavirus spike peptide pools or control peptides (ViraFEST assay). The CDR3 sequence is 13 residues long. Germline V gives CDR1 DFQATT, CDR2 SNEGSKA (reference sequence). V was pared by 3 bases and J by 3 bases, with 11 bases between. Findings and caveats of the study: Clonotypes reactive to SARS-CoV-2 had a median that went up from 21 to 38, but not significantly.

Once obtained from cultured CD4+ T cells, the DNA was sequenced using the Oncomine TCR Beta short-read assay. TCRdb re-called the PCR reads with MiXCR, one entry per CDR3 protein. This sample has under 20,000 distinct CDR3 sequences, with around two fifths found just once. This clonotype has more than one count but fewer than ten. What it binds is unknown. This TCR was recovered from a human donor who had recovered from COVID-19. The material was CD4+ T cells from blood, cultured in vitro, obtained after SARS-CoV-2 vaccination. The chain carries TRBV20-1 and TRBJ2-5; TRBD1 is a possible D gene (5 bases). Here the CDR3 reads CSARPPGKETQYF. In DNA, the CDR3 is TGCAGTGCTAGGCCCCCAGGGAAAGAGACCCAGTACTTC.